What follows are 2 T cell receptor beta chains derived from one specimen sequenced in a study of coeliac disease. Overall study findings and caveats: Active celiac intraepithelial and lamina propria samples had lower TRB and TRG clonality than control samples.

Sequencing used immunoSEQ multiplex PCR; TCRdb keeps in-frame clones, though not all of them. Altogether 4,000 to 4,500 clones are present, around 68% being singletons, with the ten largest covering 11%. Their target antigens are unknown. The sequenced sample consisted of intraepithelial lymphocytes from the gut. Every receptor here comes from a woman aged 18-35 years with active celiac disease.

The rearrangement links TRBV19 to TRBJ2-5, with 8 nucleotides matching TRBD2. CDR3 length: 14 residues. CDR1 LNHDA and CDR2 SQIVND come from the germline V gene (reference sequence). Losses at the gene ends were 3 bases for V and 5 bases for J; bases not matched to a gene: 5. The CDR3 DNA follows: TGTGCCAGTAGTATGATGGCGGGAGGTGAGACCCAGTACTTC. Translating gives CASSMMAGGETQYF.

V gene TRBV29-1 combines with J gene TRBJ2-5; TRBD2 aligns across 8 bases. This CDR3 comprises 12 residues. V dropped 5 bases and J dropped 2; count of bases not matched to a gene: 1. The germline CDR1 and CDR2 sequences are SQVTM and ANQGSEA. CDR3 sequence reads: CSVTSGQETQYF. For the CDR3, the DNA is TGCAGCGTTACTAGCGGACAAGAGACCCAGTACTTC.